The 2 T cell receptor beta chains below come from one sample, sequenced in a study of control samples from healthy donors and cancer patients. Libraries were prepared by immunoSEQ multiplex PCR; TCRdb keeps only in-frame clonotypes and omits some of them. The sample lists about 68,000 clones, under 85% occurring once. Sequenced sample: blood. The receptor source for this set is a man in his 60s in good health.

This chain joins TRBV30 and TRBJ2-5; TRBD2 agrees at 12 bases. Germline V gene sequence: CDR1 GTSNPN, CDR2 SVGIG (reference sequence). This CDR3 has 16 residues. Trimming cost V 1 base and J 5 bases; bases outside gene matches: 8. The CDR3: CAWSGPSGRAGETQYF. The CDR3 nucleotides read TGTGCCTGGAGTGGACCTAGCGGGAGGGCCGGGGAGACCCAGTACTTC.

This clone was seen just once. This chain connects TRBV21-1 to TRBJ2-7; the table's D call TRBD1 went unverified against the DNA. TRBV21-1 is flagged as a pseudogene. The CDR3 runs to 16 residues. This chain's CDR3 is CASSKAAQTGCYEQYF. The CDR3 coding sequence is TGTGCCAGCAGCAAAGCGGCCCAGACAGGGTGCTACGAGCAGTACTTC.